Sequencing of this TCR beta chain was carried out in a study of molecular identifiers for immune sequencing clone quantification. Study results and limitations: Clones above 20 RNA copies contained over 98% of effector molecules and under 1% of naive molecules.

This clonotype was counted many times. Its cognate antigen is unknown. J gave up 1 base and V 5 bases, and 8 bases lay outside the gene matches. Germline V gene lookup returns CDR1 LNHDA and CDR2 SQIVND (reference sequence). CDR3 length: 17 amino acids. TCRdb reanalysed the PCR reads using MiXCR and keeps one entry per CDR3 protein. The sample includes just over 95,000 distinct CDR3 sequences, about 24% seen only once; the top ten take more than 0.8%. The receptor comes from a human donor in good health. Some libraries in this study had Jurkat cell RNA spiked in. This chain joins TRBV19 and TRBJ2-1, with TRBD2 identical over 10 bases. Sequenced sample: naive CD8+ T cells from blood, with Jurkat cell RNA spiked in. Subset noted: FACS-sorted CD8+CD4-CCR7+CD45RA+ naive T cells. The CDR3 sequence: CASSATLAGESYNEQFF. DNA for the CDR3: TGTGCCAGTAGTGCCACTCTAGCGGGGGAATCCTACAATGAGCAGTTCTTC. Together with reference TRBV19 and TRBJ2-1, the CDR3 gives the full variable domain: DGGITQSPKYLFRKEGQNVTLSCEQNLNHDAMYWYRQDPGQGLRLIYYSQIVNDFQKGDIAEGYSVSREKKESFPLTVTSAQKNPTAFYLCASSATLAGESYNEQFFGPGTRLTVL.